This entry describes one T cell receptor (beta chain). The sample belongs to a study of CD8+ T cells in alopecia areata. In each case, RNA was isolated and then reverse transcribed into cDNA as the sequencing template. Using immunoSEQ multiplex PCR, the repertoire was profiled, and TCRdb retains in-frame clones only, with some absent. The repertoire holds 200,000 to 250,000 clones, with around 62% as singletons. This CDR3 has 15 amino acids. The J segment lost 5 bases and the V segment lost 8 bases, leaving 11 bases of the junction unmatched. Germline CDR1 reads SGHTA; CDR2 reads FQGNSA. This chain connects TRBV7-2 to TRBJ1-2, with 10 bases matching TRBD1. The specimen comprised CD4+ T cells sorted from blood, sampled at week 0. This receptor was obtained from a human donor with alopecia areata. CDR3 DNA: TGTGCCAGCCACTCCGGGACAGGGGTCATTTATGGCTACACCTTC. It encodes CASHSGTGVIYGYTF.